The rows below give T cell receptor beta chains drawn from one sample of a study of PD-1 blockade in classical Hodgkin lymphoma. Assay: immunoSEQ multiplex PCR; the TCRdb copy retains only in-frame clones and omits some. The data show some 96,000 clones, with more than 90% seen just once and 2.5% to 3.5% held by the top ten. The material was peripheral blood mononuclear cells (PBMCs), obtained at baseline. The receptors here all came from a human donor with classical Hodgkin lymphoma. Each CDR3 is given with its conserved first and last residue. The D gene is left open where the match is weak. Expanded clones are given a class, and other clones once, few, many or no size at all.

d_call: -
j_call: TRBJ1-2
cdr3_length: 15
v_call: TRBV6-6
clone_size: -
cdr3_aa: CASSYSGQGDYGYTF
cdr3_nt: TGTGCCAGCAGTTACTCAGGGCAGGGTGACTATGGCTACACCTTC

d_call: -
j_call: TRBJ2-7
cdr3_length: 16
v_call: TRBV28
clone_size: -
cdr3_aa: CASRRAGWGSSYEQYF
cdr3_nt: TGTGCCAGCAGACGAGCAGGGTGGGGGAGCTCCTACGAGCAGTACTTC

d_call: -
j_call: TRBJ1-4
cdr3_length: 13
v_call: TRBV6-1
clone_size: -
cdr3_aa: CASMAATNEKLFF
cdr3_nt: TGTGCCAGCATGGCTGCAACTAATGAAAAACTGTTTTTT

d_call: -
j_call: TRBJ1-6
cdr3_length: 18
v_call: TRBV4-1
clone_size: -
cdr3_aa: CASSQDPLWQANHSPLHF
cdr3_nt: TGCGCCAGCAGCCAAGATCCACTATGGCAAGCTAACCATTCACCCCTCCACTTT

d_call: -
j_call: TRBJ2-7
cdr3_length: 14
v_call: TRBV10-3
clone_size: -
cdr3_aa: CAISEPGASYEQYF
cdr3_nt: TGTGCCATCAGTGAACCAGGGGCGTCTTACGAGCAGTACTTC

d_call: TRBD2
j_call: TRBJ2-7
cdr3_length: 14
v_call: TRBV29-1
clone_size: -
cdr3_aa: CSAWGRGETYEQYF
cdr3_nt: TGCAGCGCCTGGGGGCGGGGGGAAACCTACGAGCAGTACTTC

d_call: TRBD1
j_call: TRBJ2-7
cdr3_length: 14
v_call: TRBV6-5
clone_size: -
cdr3_aa: CASFHDRARYEQYF
cdr3_nt: TGTGCCAGCTTCCATGACAGGGCCAGGTACGAGCAGTACTTC

d_call: TRBD2
j_call: TRBJ2-5
cdr3_length: 17
v_call: TRBV18
clone_size: -
cdr3_aa: CASSPRGTSGRGETQYF
cdr3_nt: TGTGCCAGCTCACCAAGGGGGACTAGCGGGAGAGGGGAGACCCAGTACTTC

d_call: TRBD1
j_call: TRBJ1-2
cdr3_length: 14
v_call: TRBV9
clone_size: -
cdr3_aa: CASRTGAPNYGYTF
cdr3_nt: TGTGCCAGCAGAACAGGGGCCCCTAACTATGGCTACACCTTC

d_call: -
j_call: TRBJ2-7
cdr3_length: 12
v_call: TRBV6-1
clone_size: -
cdr3_aa: CASSYSRDEQYF
cdr3_nt: TGTGCCAGCAGTTATAGCAGGGACGAGCAGTACTTC

d_call: TRBD1
j_call: TRBJ2-5
cdr3_length: 15
v_call: TRBV11-2
clone_size: -
cdr3_aa: CASSLTGVLGETQYF
cdr3_nt: TGTGCCAGCAGCTTAACAGGGGTACTAGGGGAGACCCAGTACTTC

d_call: -
j_call: TRBJ2-3
cdr3_length: 14
v_call: TRBV27
clone_size: -
cdr3_aa: CASSFPGSTDTQYF
cdr3_nt: TGTGCCAGCAGTTTCCCCGGGAGTACAGATACGCAGTATTTT

d_call: TRBD1
j_call: TRBJ2-7
cdr3_length: 16
v_call: TRBV5-4
clone_size: -
cdr3_aa: CASTSPSGTGREGQYF
cdr3_nt: TGTGCCAGCACATCCCCCTCCGGGACAGGGAGGGAGGGGCAGTACTTC

d_call: TRBD1
j_call: TRBJ1-5
cdr3_length: 16
v_call: TRBV28
clone_size: once
cdr3_aa: CASSLLGRGYNQPQHF
cdr3_nt: TGTGCCAGCAGTTTATTGGGCAGGGGGTACAATCAGCCCCAGCATTTT

d_call: -
j_call: TRBJ2-1
cdr3_length: 14
v_call: TRBV28
clone_size: -
cdr3_aa: CASSWLVSYNEQFF
cdr3_nt: TGTGCCAGCAGTTGGTTGGTTTCCTACAATGAGCAGTTCTTC

d_call: -
j_call: TRBJ2-7
cdr3_length: 13
v_call: TRBV9
clone_size: -
cdr3_aa: CASSVEGSYEQYF
cdr3_nt: TGTGCCAGCAGCGTGGAGGGCTCCTACGAGCAGTACTTC

d_call: TRBD2
j_call: TRBJ2-1
cdr3_length: 14
v_call: TRBV28
clone_size: -
cdr3_aa: CASSLETGRGEQFF
cdr3_nt: TGTGCCAGCAGTTTAGAGACGGGGAGGGGTGAGCAGTTCTTC

d_call: TRBD1
j_call: TRBJ1-1
cdr3_length: 13
v_call: TRBV29-1
clone_size: -
cdr3_aa: CSVEGQGGTEAFF
cdr3_nt: TGCAGCGTGGAAGGACAGGGGGGCACTGAAGCTTTCTTT

d_call: TRBD1
j_call: TRBJ2-7
cdr3_length: 14
v_call: TRBV7-2
clone_size: -
cdr3_aa: CASSSTGTGRVDTF
cdr3_nt: TGTGCCAGCAGCTCCACCGGGACAGGGCGGGTCGATACCTTC

d_call: TRBD2
j_call: TRBJ2-1
cdr3_length: 16
v_call: TRBV19
clone_size: -
cdr3_aa: CASRSTPGLGVDEQFF
cdr3_nt: TGTGCCAGTAGGAGCACCCCGGGACTAGGTGTGGATGAGCAGTTCTTC

d_call: -
j_call: TRBJ1-2
cdr3_length: 13
v_call: TRBV2
clone_size: -
cdr3_aa: CASKTTAGYGYTF
cdr3_nt: TGTGCCAGCAAGACGACAGCGGGCTATGGCTACACCTTC

d_call: TRBD2
j_call: TRBJ2-1
cdr3_length: 15
v_call: TRBV11-2
clone_size: -
cdr3_aa: CASSLTGRAENEQFF
cdr3_nt: TGTGCCAGCAGCCTAACCGGGAGGGCCGAGAATGAGCAGTTCTTC

d_call: -
j_call: TRBJ2-1
cdr3_length: 14
v_call: TRBV6-5
clone_size: -
cdr3_aa: CASRPNGQNNEQFF
cdr3_nt: TGTGCCAGCAGACCAAACGGACAAAACAATGAGCAGTTCTTC

d_call: -
j_call: TRBJ2-7
cdr3_length: 14
v_call: TRBV28
clone_size: -
cdr3_aa: CASRTEDGLYEQYF
cdr3_nt: TGTGCCAGCAGAACCGAAGATGGACTCTACGAGCAGTACTTC

d_call: -
j_call: TRBJ1-2
cdr3_length: 14
v_call: TRBV7-9
clone_size: -
cdr3_aa: CASSLWDKTYGYTF
cdr3_nt: TGTGCCAGCAGCCTATGGGACAAAACCTATGGCTACACCTTC

d_call: -
j_call: TRBJ2-7
cdr3_length: 13
v_call: TRBV5-1
clone_size: -
cdr3_aa: CASSVKPPTEQYF
cdr3_nt: TGCGCCAGCAGCGTGAAACCTCCTACCGAGCAGTACTTC

d_call: -
j_call: TRBJ2-1
cdr3_length: 12
v_call: TRBV27
clone_size: -
cdr3_aa: CASRTSYNEQFF
cdr3_nt: TGTGCCAGCAGGACATCCTACAATGAGCAGTTCTTC

d_call: -
j_call: TRBJ2-5
cdr3_length: 16
v_call: TRBV5-1
clone_size: once
cdr3_aa: CASSLGGTRNQGTQYF
cdr3_nt: TGCGCCAGCAGCTTGGGAGGGACACGTAACCAGGGGACCCAGTACTTC